A selection of T cell receptor beta chains follows, all from one sample in a study of identical twins. Using its own MiXCR run on the 5' RACE reads, TCRdb lists one record per CDR3 protein. This table holds 1.5 million to 2 million distinct CDR3 sequences, about 31% found once. Sequenced sample: cord blood. The receptors were sampled from a newborn girl in good health. CDR3s include the opening cysteine and the closing phenylalanine or tryptophan. Fields, in order: V gene, clone size, CDR3 protein. Size is stated for part of the rows, as once, few or many counts, or as a class when the clone is expanded.

TRBV5-1 few CASSETGSPYNEQFF
TRBV5-6 - CASSWNRGLSTDTQYF
TRBV20-1 few CSARASGGTSTDTQYF
TRBV20-1 - CSARDQGNEQFF
TRBV7-8 once CASSLIAGPLSYEQYF
TRBV20-1 - CSAVRTQSSYNEQFF
TRBV12-3/TRBV12-4 many CASSLTSGEQFF
TRBV12-3/TRBV12-4 - CASTSGTGSWTEAFF
TRBV25-1 - CASSESSGGEEAYYEKLFF
TRBV6-5 - CASSYSGTGGSRNTIYF
TRBV20-1 few CSASRADPEAFF
TRBV6-6 - CASSYSRDAGAWEKLFF
TRBV20-1 few CSARDTLEQGDTQYF
TRBV20-1 - CSARKKESYGYTF
TRBV20-1 - CSARASMRAKNIQYF
TRBV5-1 - CASSSRASGGTDTQYF
TRBV24-1 few CATSFGGGGEQFF
TRBV7-6 few CASSLAPPAYNEQYF
TRBV18 - CASSPGPFPEQYF
TRBV10-3 - CAISGHRGGEAFF